Each of the 17 T cell receptor beta chains below was sequenced from the same sample in a study of T cell repertoires and HLA-DP antigens. The method was immunoSEQ multiplex PCR; TCRdb's version includes in-frame clones alone and lacks a portion of them. Of fewer than 95,000 clones in the sample, approximately 89% were seen once. Their recognized antigens are unknown. The sample taken for sequencing was CD4+ T cells from PBMCs. These TCRs come from a man in his fifties or sixties in good health and CMV-seronegative.

The chain recombines TRBV12-5 with TRBJ2-1; 7 nucleotides align to TRBD1. J gave up 0 bases and V 3 bases, and 2 bases lay outside the gene matches. CDR3 length: 15 residues. Germline loops: CDR1 LGHNT, CDR2 FRNRAP. The CDR3 region has the DNA TGTGCTAGTGGTTTCTCAGGGGGCTCCTACAATGAGCAGTTCTTC. Protein product: CASGFSGGSYNEQFF.

The genes are TRBV28 and TRBJ1-3; D is uncertain. V was clipped by 2 bases and J by 0 bases, with 5 bases between them. The length of the CDR3 is 14 residues. Germline V CDR1 and CDR2: MDHEN, SYDVKM. This chain's CDR3 is CASSLGVSGNTIYF. The CDR3 nucleotides read TGTGCCAGCAGTTTAGGGGTCTCTGGAAACACCATATATTTT.

The chain combines TRBV19 with TRBJ2-1; no definite D call. The CDR3 extends over 14 amino acids. The germline CDR1 and CDR2 sequences are LNHDA and SQIVND (reference sequence). Trimming removed 3 bases from V and 2 bases from J, with 8 bases in between. The CDR3 DNA is TGTGCCAGTAGTATTGGCCAAGCCTACAATGAGCAGTTCTTC. Translating it yields CASSIGQAYNEQFF.

This chain connects TRBV11-2 to TRBJ2-1; D may be TRBD2 (6 bases). Per germline, CDR1 SGHAT and CDR2 FQNNGV. This CDR3 has 16 residues. V lost 6 bases and J lost 0, with 15 bases in between. The CDR3 region has the DNA TGTGCCAGCAGGACGTACCGGGGGAACTCCTACAATGAGCAGTTCTTC. As protein: CASRTYRGNSYNEQFF.

The chain couples TRBV18 to TRBJ2-1, with a tentative D call TRBD1 (6 bases). Germline loops: CDR1 KGHSH, CDR2 LQKENI. V lost 6 bases and J 0 bases, leaving 15 bases between the germline ends. CDR3 length: 16 residues. CDR3 nucleotide sequence: TGTGCCAGCTCCCTAAGGGGGACGAACTCCTACAATGAGCAGTTCTTC. Protein product: CASSLRGTNSYNEQFF.

The V call is TRBV5-1, the J call TRBJ1-1, with D maybe TRBD1 (5 bases). This CDR3 comprises 14 residues. Germline CDR1 is SGHRS and CDR2 is YFSETQ. Trimming left V 4 bases short and J 4 bases short, with 14 bases between. The CDR3 DNA reads as TGCGCCAGCAGCGCGGGGGTCAGGACCACTGAAGCTTTCTTT. Encoded protein: CASSAGVRTTEAFF.

The rearrangement links TRBV5-8 to TRBJ1-4; possible D gene TRBD1, 5 bases. The CDR3 runs to 15 residues. Germline CDR1 and CDR2: SGHTS and YDEGEE. Trimming stripped 4 bases from V and 0 bases from J, with 10 bases between. CDR3 residues: CASSPQDATNEKLFF. In nucleotides, the CDR3 is TGTGCCAGCAGCCCACAGGATGCAACTAATGAAAAACTGTTTTTT.

The chain uses TRBV10-1 and TRBJ2-5; weak D call: TRBD1 (6 bases). CDR1 and CDR2 from the germline V gene are WNHNN and SYGVQD (reference sequence). The CDR3 is 14 residues long. Trimming pared 3 bases from V and 5 bases from J, leaving 13 bases between. CDR3 DNA: TGCGCCAGCAGTGAAGGGACACCTCGGGAGACCCAGTACTTC. Protein product: CASSEGTPRETQYF.

The genes are TRBV12-5 and TRBJ1-5; D remains unclear. Trimming took 10 bases from V and 2 from J, leaving 9 bases between them. From germline, CDR1 is LGHNT and CDR2 FRNRAP. This CDR3 has 12 residues. The CDR3 DNA follows: TGTGCTAATAGTTCGGGCAATCAGCCCCAGCATTTT. Translation: CANSSGNQPQHF.

The V gene is TRBV11-2, the J gene TRBJ2-1, with 9 bases fitting TRBD2. Unmatched junction bases numbered 5, after V lost 1 base and J lost 7 bases. This CDR3 is 15 amino acids long. Per the germline V gene, CDR1 is SGHAT and CDR2 is FQNNGV. The CDR3 coding sequence is TGTGCCAGCAGCTTAGTAGCGGGAGTTCAGAATGAGCAGTTCTTC. Encoded protein: CASSLVAGVQNEQFF.

The V gene is TRBV5-1, the J gene TRBJ1-2; D not certain. V lost 0 bases to trimming and J lost 6 bases, with 6 bases between them. The CDR3 consists of 12 residues. CDR1 is SGHRS, CDR2 YFSETQ, per germline. The DNA for the CDR3 is TGCGCCAGCAGCTTGGATACGGATGGCTACACCTTC. It is translated as CASSLDTDGYTF.

The V and J genes are TRBV15 and TRBJ2-4; D possibly corresponds to TRBD2 (6 bases). Germline CDR1 and CDR2: LNHNV and YYDKDF (reference sequence). V lost 3 bases and J 1 base, leaving 13 bases between the germline ends. There are 16 residues in the CDR3. The DNA of the CDR3 is TGTGCCACCAGCAGCTCTGGGGGGACGGCCAAAAACATTCAGTACTTC. It yields the protein CATSSSGGTAKNIQYF.

As to this clone: The junction does not match germline at one end; this may be a read error. The J gene is TRBJ1-4, the V gene TRBV2; D is possibly TRBD1 (6 bases). The CDR3 sequence is 15 residues long. CDR1 SNHLY and CDR2 FYNNEI come from the germline V gene. CDR3 amino acids: CASSEADRWNEKLFF. The CDR3 nucleotides read TGTGCCAGCAGCGAAGCTGACAGGTGGAATGAAAAACTGTTTTTT.

The rearrangement joins TRBV30 to TRBJ1-6; 11 bases map to TRBD1. The CDR3 has 15 amino acids. V gave up 2 bases and J gave up 9 bases; unmatched junction bases: 6. Germline assignment: CDR1 GTSNPN and CDR2 SVGIG (reference sequence). CDR3 coding DNA: TGTGCCTGGAGTTCACCGGACAGGGGGCGTTCACCCCTCCACTTT. Residues: CAWSSPDRGRSPLHF.

The genes are TRBV15 and TRBJ1-1; D remains ambiguous. This CDR3 is 15 amino acids long. V gave up 4 bases and J gave up 6 bases, with 18 bases separating them. Looked up from germline, CDR1 is LNHNV and CDR2 is YYDKDF (reference sequence). Here the CDR3 reads CATSNPARPDAEAFF. The CDR3 coding sequence is TGTGCCACCAGCAATCCGGCCAGGCCGGATGCTGAAGCTTTCTTT.

This CDR3 is CASSALDSTPYNEQFF. The CDR3 DNA follows: TGTGCCAGCAGCGCCCTAGACTCGACGCCCTACAATGAGCAGTTCTTC. The V and J genes are TRBV9 and TRBJ2-1; D unresolved. Trimming pared 3 bases from V and 2 bases from J, leaving 15 bases between. This CDR3 has 16 amino acids. Germline values: CDR1 SGDLS, CDR2 YYNGEE.

This rearrangement joins TRBV27 to TRBJ2-3; D remains ambiguous. The CDR3 runs to 14 residues. The V end lost 1 base, the J end lost 4 bases, and 9 bases lay between the germline ends. CDR1 and CDR2 (germline): MNHEY, SMNVEV (reference sequence). CDR3 loop: CASSLFGRADTQYF. The CDR3 DNA follows: TGTGCCAGCAGTTTATTCGGCCGGGCAGATACGCAGTATTTT.